Listed below are T cell receptor beta chains from one sample, sequenced in a study of OX40 agonist ivuxolimab in advanced cancers. The assay was immunoSEQ multiplex PCR, and TCRdb's table has in-frame clones only and misses some. The sample has tens of thousands of clones; roughly 89% are singletons. Sequenced here: CD4+ or CD8+ T cells sorted from blood, sampled in a trial of the OX40 agonist ivuxolimab. These receptors originate from an adult with an advanced solid tumor such as melanoma, head and neck, liver or kidney cancer. Both conserved end residues are part of each CDR3. The order of the fields is CDR3 protein, CDR3 DNA, V gene, clone size, J gene, D gene. A D gene is named only where the DNA matches it firmly. Where a row states a size, it is once, few, many or the class of an expanded clone; other rows omit it.

CASSLGAANYGYTF	TGCGCCAGCAGCTTAGGGGCAGCTAACTATGGCTACACCTTC	TRBV5-1	.	TRBJ1-2	.
CASSLVVSSTDTQYF	TGTGCCAGCAGCTTAGTTGTATCTAGCACAGATACGCAGTATTTT	TRBV7-6	.	TRBJ2-3	.
CAISEDGTDHEQYF	TGTGCCATCAGTGAAGACGGGACGGACCACGAGCAGTACTTC	TRBV10-3	.	TRBJ2-7	.
CASSLDSGYNEQFF	TGTGCCAGCAGCTTGGATAGCGGCTACAATGAGCAGTTCTTC	TRBV5-4	.	TRBJ2-1	.
CASSLGGDGKQYF	TGTGCCAGCAGCTTAGGGGGGGACGGCAAGCAGTACTTC	TRBV5-6	.	TRBJ2-7	.
CASSLFDRIVDIQYF	TGTGCCAGCAGCTTGTTCGACAGGATTGTAGACATTCAGTACTTC	TRBV5-5	.	TRBJ2-4	.
CASSSRTGRERDIQYF	TGTGCCAGCAGTTCTCGGACAGGGAGGGAGAGGGACATTCAGTACTTC	TRBV27	medium-sized	TRBJ2-4	.
CAWTPGQGETQYF	TGTGCCTGGACACCGGGACAGGGTGAGACCCAGTACTTC	TRBV30	.	TRBJ2-5	TRBD1
CASMFWETGELFF	TGTGCCAGCATGTTCTGGGAGACCGGGGAGCTGTTTTTT	TRBV25-1	.	TRBJ2-2	.
CASSQEQGREQYF	TGCGCCAGCAGCCAAGAGCAGGGTCGCGAGCAGTACTTC	TRBV4-3	.	TRBJ2-7	.
CASSLEGNTEAFF	TGTGCCAGCAGCTTGGAGGGGAACACTGAAGCTTTCTTT	TRBV5-6	.	TRBJ1-1	.
CASSQAAYNEQFF	TGTGCCAGCAGCCAAGCTGCCTACAATGAGCAGTTCTTC	TRBV14	.	TRBJ2-1	.
CAWSGETQYF	TGTGCCTGGAGCGGGGAGACCCAGTACTTC	TRBV30	.	TRBJ2-5	.
CASSGRDRGREQYF	TGTGCCAGCAGCGGCCGGGACAGGGGTCGGGAGCAGTACTTC	TRBV9	.	TRBJ2-7	TRBD1
CAWSVGRTGELFF	TGTGCCTGGAGTGTAGGGAGGACCGGGGAGCTGTTTTTT	TRBV30	.	TRBJ2-2	.
CASSVGSVFLNTEAFF	TGTGCCAGCAGCGTCGGATCCGTCTTCCTGAACACTGAAGCTTTCTTT	TRBV5-4	.	TRBJ1-1	.
CASSFFRGDQPQHF	TGTGCCAGCAGTTTCTTCCGGGGGGACCAGCCCCAGCATTTT	TRBV27	.	TRBJ1-5	.
CAISEGGALGGYTF	TGTGCCATCAGTGAGGGAGGGGCCCTCGGAGGCTACACCTTC	TRBV10-3	.	TRBJ1-2	.
CASSQEARGLGNTIYF	TGTGCCAGCAGCCAAGAGGCAAGGGGGCTAGGAAACACCATATATTTT	TRBV4-2	.	TRBJ1-3	TRBD1
CASSEGGREHF	TGTGCCAGCAGTGAGGGGGGCAGGGAGCATTTT	TRBV6-5	.	TRBJ1-5	.
CASSLTGVAEAFF	TGTGCCAGCAGTTTAACGGGCGTAGCTGAAGCTTTCTTT	TRBV28	.	TRBJ1-1	.
CASSFLQGNTEAFF	TGTGCCAGCAGTTTTCTACAGGGAAACACTGAAGCTTTCTTT	TRBV6-5	.	TRBJ1-1	.
CASTPGSPLHF	TGTGCCAGCACCCCGGGTTCACCCCTCCACTTT	TRBV2	once	TRBJ1-6	.
CATSMTERTDTQYF	TGTGCCACCAGCATGACTGAGCGCACAGATACGCAGTATTTT	TRBV15	.	TRBJ2-3	.
CASSLGTGNEKLFF	TGTGCCAGCAGCTTAGGGACAGGAAATGAAAAACTGTTTTTT	TRBV13	once	TRBJ1-4	.
CASSLWGAGELFF	TGTGCCAGCAGCTTGTGGGGGGCCGGGGAGCTGTTTTTT	TRBV5-6	medium-sized	TRBJ2-2	.